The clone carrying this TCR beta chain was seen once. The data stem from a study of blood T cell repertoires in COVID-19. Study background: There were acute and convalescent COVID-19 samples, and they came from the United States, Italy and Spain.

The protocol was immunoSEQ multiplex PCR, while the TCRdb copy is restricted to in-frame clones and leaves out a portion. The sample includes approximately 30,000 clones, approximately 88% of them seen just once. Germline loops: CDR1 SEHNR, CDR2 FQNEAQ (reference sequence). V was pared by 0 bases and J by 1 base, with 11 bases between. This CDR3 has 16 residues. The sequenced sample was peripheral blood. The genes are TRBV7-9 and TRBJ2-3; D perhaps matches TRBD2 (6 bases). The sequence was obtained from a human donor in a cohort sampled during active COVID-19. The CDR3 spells CASSLAVRGGTDTQYF. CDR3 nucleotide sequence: TGTGCCAGCAGCTTAGCGGTGCGGGGTGGCACAGATACGCAGTATTTT.